This TCR beta chain stems from a study of cytomegalovirus exposure and HLA in healthy donors. Study-wide results and caveats: An assumption of roughly uniform sequencing depth across donors underlay the presence/absence analyses. According to reports, the classifier identified cytomegalovirus status with high specificity and sensitivity.

This clone was seen just once. Its antigen remains unidentified. CDR1 is MNHNY and CDR2 is SVGAGI in the germline V gene (reference sequence). The CDR3 consists of 15 residues. Vbeta (60) and Jbeta (13) primers were used in the PCR. Profiled with immunoSEQ multiplex PCR; TCRdb holds only in-frame clones, not every one. This repertoire shows under 200,000 clones, 84% found once; its top ten account for roughly 0.38%. This chain uses TRBV6-6 with TRBJ2-6; tentative D call: TRBD2 (5 bases). This TCR derives from a boy aged 2 to 10 in good health and CMV-seronegative. The sample taken for sequencing was PBMCs. The CDR3 DNA sequence: TGTGCTACCCGGGAACCCTCCTCTGGGGCCAACGTCCTGACTTTC. Translation gives CATREPSSGANVLTF.